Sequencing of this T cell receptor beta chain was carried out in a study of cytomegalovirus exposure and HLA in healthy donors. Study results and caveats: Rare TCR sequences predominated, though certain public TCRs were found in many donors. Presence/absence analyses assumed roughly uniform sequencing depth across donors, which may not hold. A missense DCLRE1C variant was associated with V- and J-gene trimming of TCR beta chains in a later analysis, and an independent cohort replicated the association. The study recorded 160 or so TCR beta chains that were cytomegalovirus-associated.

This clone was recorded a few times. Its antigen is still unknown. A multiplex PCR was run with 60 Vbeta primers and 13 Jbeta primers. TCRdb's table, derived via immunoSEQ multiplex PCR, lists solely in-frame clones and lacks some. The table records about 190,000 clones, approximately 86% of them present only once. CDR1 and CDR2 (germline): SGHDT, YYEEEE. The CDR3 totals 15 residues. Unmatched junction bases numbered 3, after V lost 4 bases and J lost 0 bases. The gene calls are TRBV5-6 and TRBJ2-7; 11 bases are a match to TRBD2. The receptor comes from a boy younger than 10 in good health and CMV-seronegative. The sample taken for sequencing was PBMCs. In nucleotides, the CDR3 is TGTGCCAGCAGCCCGGGACTAGCGGACTCCTACGAGCAGTACTTC. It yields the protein CASSPGLADSYEQYF.